This T cell receptor (beta chain) was sequenced in a study of OX40 agonist ivuxolimab in advanced cancers. Overall study: A diagnosis of hepatocellular carcinoma, melanoma, renal cell or head and neck cancer was present in dose-escalation patients.

General observations from the study: By week 6 at 0.1 to 3.0 mg/kg, blood CD4+ and CD8+ T cells had expanded clonally.

Germline CDR1 reads SGHVS; CDR2 reads FNYEAQ. V was shortened by 5 bases and J by 9 bases, with 11 bases between the two germline ends. The CDR3 has 11 residues. To note about this clone: Antigen: not known.

Sequencing was performed with immunoSEQ multiplex PCR; in TCRdb, only in-frame clones are kept and a portion is missing. In the table there are 16,000 or so clones, 86% of which are singletons. The starting material was CD4+ or CD8+ T cells sorted from blood, obtained in a trial of the OX40 agonist ivuxolimab. The chain has TRBV7-6 and TRBJ2-7; D may match TRBD1 or TRBD2 (5 bases each). This TCR derives from an adult with an advanced solid tumor such as melanoma, head and neck, liver or kidney cancer. DNA for the CDR3: TGTGCCAGCAGCCCCGGTGGGGGGCAGTACTTC. Its protein product is CASSPGGGQYF.